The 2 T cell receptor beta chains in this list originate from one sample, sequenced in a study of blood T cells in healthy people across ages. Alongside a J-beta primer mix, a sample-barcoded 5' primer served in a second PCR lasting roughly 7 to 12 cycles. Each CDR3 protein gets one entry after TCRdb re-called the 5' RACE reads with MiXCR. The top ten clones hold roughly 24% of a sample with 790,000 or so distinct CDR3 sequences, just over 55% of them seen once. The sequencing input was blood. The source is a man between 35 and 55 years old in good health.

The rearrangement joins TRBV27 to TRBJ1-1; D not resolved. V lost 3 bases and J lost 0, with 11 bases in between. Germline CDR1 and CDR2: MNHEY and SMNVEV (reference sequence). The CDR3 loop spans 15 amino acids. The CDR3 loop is CASSFTIDVNTEAFF. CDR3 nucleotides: TGTGCCAGCAGTTTCACGATTGACGTGAACACTGAAGCTTTCTTT.

CDR3 DNA sequence: TGTGCCACCAGCACGTTACAAGAGACCCAGTACTTC. This gives the protein CATSTLQETQYF. The chain is built from TRBV15 and TRBJ2-5; D remains unclear. CDR1 is LNHNV and CDR2 is YYDKDF in the germline V gene (reference sequence). The CDR3 totals 12 residues. The V end lost 4 bases, the J end lost 2 bases, and 5 bases lay between the germline ends.